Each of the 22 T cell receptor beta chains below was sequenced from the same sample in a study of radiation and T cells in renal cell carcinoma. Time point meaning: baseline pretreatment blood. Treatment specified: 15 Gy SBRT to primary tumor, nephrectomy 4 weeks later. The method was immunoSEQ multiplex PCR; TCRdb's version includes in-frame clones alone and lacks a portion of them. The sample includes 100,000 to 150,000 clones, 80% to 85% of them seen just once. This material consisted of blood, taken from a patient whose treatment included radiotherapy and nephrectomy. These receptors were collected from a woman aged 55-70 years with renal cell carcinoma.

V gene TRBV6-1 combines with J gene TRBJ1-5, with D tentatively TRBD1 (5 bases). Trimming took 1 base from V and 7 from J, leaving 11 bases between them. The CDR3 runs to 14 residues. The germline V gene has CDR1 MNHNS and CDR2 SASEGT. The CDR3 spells CASSEGGGGQPQHF. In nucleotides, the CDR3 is TGTGCCAGCAGTGAAGGTGGGGGAGGGCAGCCCCAGCATTTT.

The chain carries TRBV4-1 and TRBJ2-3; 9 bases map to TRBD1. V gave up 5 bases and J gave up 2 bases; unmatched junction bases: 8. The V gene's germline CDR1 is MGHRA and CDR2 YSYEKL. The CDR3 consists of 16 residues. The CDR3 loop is CASSRWDRENTDTQYF. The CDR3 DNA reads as TGCGCCAGCAGCAGATGGGACAGGGAGAACACAGATACGCAGTATTTT.

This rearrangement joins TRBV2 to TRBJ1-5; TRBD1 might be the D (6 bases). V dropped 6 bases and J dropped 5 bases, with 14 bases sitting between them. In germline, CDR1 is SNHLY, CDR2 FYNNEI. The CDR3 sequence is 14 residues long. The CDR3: CASSGMNRDQPQHF. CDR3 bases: TGTGCCAGCAGCGGAATGAACAGGGATCAGCCCCAGCATTTT. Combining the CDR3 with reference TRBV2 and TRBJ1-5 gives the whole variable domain EPEVTQTPSHQVTQMGQEVILRCVPISNHLYFYWYRQILGQKVEFLVSFYNNEISEKSEIFDDQFSVERPDGSNFTLKIRSTKLEDSAMYFCASSGMNRDQPQHFGDGTRLSIL.

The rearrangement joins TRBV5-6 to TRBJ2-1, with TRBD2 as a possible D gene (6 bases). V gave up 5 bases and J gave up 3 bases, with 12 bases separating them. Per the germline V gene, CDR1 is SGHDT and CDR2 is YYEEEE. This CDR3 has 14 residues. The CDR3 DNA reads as TGTGCCAGCAGTTGGAGGGCCGGCTACAATGAGCAGTTCTTC. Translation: CASSWRAGYNEQFF.

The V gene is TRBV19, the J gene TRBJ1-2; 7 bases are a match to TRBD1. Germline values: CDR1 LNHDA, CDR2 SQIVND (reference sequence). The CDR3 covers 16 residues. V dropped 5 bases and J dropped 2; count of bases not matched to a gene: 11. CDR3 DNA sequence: TGTGCCAGTAGTGTCCGACAGGGAGGGGCGAACTATGGCTACACCTTC. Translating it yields CASSVRQGGANYGYTF.

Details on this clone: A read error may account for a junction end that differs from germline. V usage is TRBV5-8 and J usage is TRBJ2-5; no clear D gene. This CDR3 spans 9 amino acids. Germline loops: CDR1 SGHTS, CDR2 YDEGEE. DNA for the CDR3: TGTGCCAGCAGCTTTGACCCCGACTTC. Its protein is CASSFDPDF.

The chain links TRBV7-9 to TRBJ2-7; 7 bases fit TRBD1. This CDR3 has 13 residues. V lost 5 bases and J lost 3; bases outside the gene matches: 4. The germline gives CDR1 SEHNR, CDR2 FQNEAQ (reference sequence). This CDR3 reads CASSTRQGYEQYF. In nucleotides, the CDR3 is TGTGCCAGCAGCACCCGACAGGGCTACGAGCAGTACTTC. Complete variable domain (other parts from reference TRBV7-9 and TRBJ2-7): DTGVSQNPRHKITKRGQNVTFRCDPISEHNRLYWYRQTLGQGPEFLTYFQNEAQLEKSRLLSDRFSAERPKGSFSTLEIQRTEQGDSAMYLCASSTRQGYEQYFGPGTRLTVT.

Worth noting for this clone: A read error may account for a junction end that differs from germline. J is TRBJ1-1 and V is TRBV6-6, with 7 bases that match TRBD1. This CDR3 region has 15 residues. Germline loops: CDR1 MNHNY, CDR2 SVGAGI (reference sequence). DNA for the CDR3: TGTGCCATCAGTGACCCGGGACAGATGAACACTGAAGCTTTCTTT. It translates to CAISDPGQMNTEAFF.

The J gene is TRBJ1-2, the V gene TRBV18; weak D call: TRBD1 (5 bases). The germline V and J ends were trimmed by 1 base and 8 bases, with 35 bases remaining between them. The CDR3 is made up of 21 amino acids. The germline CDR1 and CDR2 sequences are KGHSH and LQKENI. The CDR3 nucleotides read TGTGCCAGCTCACCACGAAGGAATCCAACAGGTGTGGGAGGTTCGGCCGCGGGCTACACCTTC. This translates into CASSPRRNPTGVGGSAAGYTF.

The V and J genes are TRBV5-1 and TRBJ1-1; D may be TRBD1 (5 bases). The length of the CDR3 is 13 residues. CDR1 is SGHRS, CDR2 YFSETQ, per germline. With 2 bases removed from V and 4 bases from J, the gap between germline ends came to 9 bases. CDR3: CASSFGAITEAFF. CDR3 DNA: TGCGCCAGCAGCTTTGGGGCGATCACTGAAGCTTTCTTT. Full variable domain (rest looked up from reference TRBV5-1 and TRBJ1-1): KAGVTQTPRYLIKTRGQQVTLSCSPISGHRSVSWYQQTPGQGLQFLFEYFSETQRNKGNFPGRFSGRQFSNSRSEMNVSTLELGDSALYLCASSFGAITEAFFGQGTRLTVV.

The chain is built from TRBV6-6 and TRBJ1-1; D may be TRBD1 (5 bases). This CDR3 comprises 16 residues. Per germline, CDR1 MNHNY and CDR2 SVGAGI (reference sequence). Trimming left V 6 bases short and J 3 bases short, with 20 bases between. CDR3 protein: CASRIATQGGYTEAFF. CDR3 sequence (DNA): TGTGCCAGCAGAATCGCGACGCAGGGTGGATACACTGAAGCTTTCTTT.

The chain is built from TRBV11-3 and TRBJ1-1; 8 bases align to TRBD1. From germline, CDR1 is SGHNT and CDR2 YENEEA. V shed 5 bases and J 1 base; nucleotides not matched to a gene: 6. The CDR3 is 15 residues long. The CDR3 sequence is CASSPGQGRNTEAFF. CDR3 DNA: TGTGCCAGCAGCCCCGGACAGGGAAGGAACACTGAAGCTTTCTTT. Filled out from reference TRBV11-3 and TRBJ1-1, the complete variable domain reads EAGVVQSPRYKIIEKKQPVAFWCNPISGHNTLYWYLQNLGQGPELLIRYENEEAVDDSQLPKDRFSAERLKGVDSTLKIQPAELGDSAVYLCASSPGQGRNTEAFFGQGTRLTVV.

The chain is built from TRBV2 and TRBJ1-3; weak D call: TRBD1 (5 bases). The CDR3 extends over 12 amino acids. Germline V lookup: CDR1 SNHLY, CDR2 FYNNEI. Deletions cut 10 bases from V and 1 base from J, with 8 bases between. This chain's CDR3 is CAMQGSGNTIYF. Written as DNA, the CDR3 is TGTGCCATGCAGGGTTCTGGAAACACCATATATTTT.

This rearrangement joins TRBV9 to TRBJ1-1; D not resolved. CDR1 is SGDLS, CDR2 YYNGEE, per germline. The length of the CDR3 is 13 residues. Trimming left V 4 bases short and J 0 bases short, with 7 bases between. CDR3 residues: CASSLNVNTEAFF. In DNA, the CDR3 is TGTGCCAGCAGCCTAAATGTGAACACTGAAGCTTTCTTT.

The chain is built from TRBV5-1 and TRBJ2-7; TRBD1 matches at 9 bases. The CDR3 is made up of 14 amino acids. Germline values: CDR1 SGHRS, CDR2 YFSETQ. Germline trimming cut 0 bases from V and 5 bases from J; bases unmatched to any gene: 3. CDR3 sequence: CASSLEGQGDEQYF. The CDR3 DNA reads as TGCGCCAGCAGCTTGGAGGGACAGGGCGACGAGCAGTACTTC. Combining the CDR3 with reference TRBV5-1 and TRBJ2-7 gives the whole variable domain KAGVTQTPRYLIKTRGQQVTLSCSPISGHRSVSWYQQTPGQGLQFLFEYFSETQRNKGNFPGRFSGRQFSNSRSEMNVSTLELGDSALYLCASSLEGQGDEQYFGPGTRLTVT.

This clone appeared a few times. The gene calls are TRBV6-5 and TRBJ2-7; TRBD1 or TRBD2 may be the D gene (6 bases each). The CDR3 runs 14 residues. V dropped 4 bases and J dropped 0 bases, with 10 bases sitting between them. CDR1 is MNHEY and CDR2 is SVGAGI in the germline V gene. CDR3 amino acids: CASSSGANSYEQYF. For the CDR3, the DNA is TGTGCCAGCAGTTCGGGGGCGAACTCCTACGAGCAGTACTTC.

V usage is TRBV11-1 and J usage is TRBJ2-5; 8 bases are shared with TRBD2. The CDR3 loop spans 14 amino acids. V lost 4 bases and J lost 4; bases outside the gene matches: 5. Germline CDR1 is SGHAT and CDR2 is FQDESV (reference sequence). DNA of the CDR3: TGTGCCAGCAGCTCCACTCGGGGGGGAGAGACCCAGTACTTC. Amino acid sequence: CASSSTRGGETQYF.

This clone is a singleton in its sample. CDR3 sequence: CASSIGANYGYTF. CDR3 DNA sequence: TGTGCCAGTAGTATCGGGGCAAACTATGGCTACACCTTC. V usage is TRBV19 and J usage is TRBJ1-2; D possibly corresponds to TRBD1 (5 bases). This CDR3 spans 13 amino acids. The germline gives CDR1 LNHDA, CDR2 SQIVND (reference sequence). The V end lost 3 bases, the J end lost 2 bases, and 7 bases lay between the germline ends.

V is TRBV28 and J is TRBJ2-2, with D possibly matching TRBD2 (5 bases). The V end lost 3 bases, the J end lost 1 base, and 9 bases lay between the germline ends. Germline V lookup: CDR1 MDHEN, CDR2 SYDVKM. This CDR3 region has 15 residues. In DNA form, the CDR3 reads TGTGCCAGCAGTTTCCTAGCAGGGAACACCGGGGAGCTGTTTTTT. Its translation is CASSFLAGNTGELFF.

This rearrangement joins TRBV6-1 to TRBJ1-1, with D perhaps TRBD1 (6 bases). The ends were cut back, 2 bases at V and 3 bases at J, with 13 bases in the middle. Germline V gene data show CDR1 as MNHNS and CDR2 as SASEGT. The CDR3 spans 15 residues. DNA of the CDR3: TGTGCCAGCAGTGAAAAAATCGCAGGGGACACTGAAGCTTTCTTT. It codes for CASSEKIAGDTEAFF.

The CDR3 spells CASSPGQVNNEKLFF. In DNA form, the CDR3 reads TGTGCCAGCAGCCCTGGACAGGTGAATAATGAAAAACTGTTTTTT. V usage is TRBV9 and J usage is TRBJ1-4; TRBD1 agrees at 7 bases. The trim removed 4 bases at V and 4 bases at J, leaving 7 bases unmatched. The CDR3 extends over 15 amino acids. Germline V gives CDR1 SGDLS, CDR2 YYNGEE.

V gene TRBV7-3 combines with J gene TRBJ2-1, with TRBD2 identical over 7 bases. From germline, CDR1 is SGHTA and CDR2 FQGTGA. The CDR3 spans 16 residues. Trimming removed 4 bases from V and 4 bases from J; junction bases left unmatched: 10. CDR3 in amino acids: CASSWSGTTNYNEQFF. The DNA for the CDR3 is TGTGCCAGCAGCTGGTCCGGGACTACCAATTACAATGAGCAGTTCTTC.